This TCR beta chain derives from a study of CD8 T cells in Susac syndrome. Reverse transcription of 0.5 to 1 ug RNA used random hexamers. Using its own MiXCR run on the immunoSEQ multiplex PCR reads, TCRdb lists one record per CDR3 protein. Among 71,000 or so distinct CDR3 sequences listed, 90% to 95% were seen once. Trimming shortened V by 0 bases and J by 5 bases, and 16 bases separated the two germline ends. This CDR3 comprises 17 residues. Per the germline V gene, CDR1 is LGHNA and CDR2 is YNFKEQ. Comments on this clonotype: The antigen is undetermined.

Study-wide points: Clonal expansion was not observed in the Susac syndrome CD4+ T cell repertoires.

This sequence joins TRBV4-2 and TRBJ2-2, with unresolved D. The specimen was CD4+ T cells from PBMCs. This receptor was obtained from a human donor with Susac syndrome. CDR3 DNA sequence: TGTGCCAGCAGCCAAGAGAACCCCGGTATGGGGACCGGGGAGCTGTTTTTT. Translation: CASSQENPGMGTGELFF.